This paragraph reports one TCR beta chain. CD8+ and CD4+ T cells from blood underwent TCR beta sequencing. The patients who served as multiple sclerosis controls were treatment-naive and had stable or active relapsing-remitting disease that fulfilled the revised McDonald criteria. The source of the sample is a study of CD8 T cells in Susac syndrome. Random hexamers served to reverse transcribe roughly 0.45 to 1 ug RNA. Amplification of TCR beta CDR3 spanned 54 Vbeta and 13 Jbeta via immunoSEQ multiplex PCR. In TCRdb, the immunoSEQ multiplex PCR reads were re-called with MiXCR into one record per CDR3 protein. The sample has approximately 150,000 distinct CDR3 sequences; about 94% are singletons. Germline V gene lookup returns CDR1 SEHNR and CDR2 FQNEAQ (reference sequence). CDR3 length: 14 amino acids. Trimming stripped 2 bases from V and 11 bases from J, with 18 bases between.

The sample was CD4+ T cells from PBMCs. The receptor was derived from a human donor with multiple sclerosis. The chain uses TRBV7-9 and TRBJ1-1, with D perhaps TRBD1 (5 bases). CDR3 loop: CASSLSEAGVWAFF. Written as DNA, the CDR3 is TGTGCCAGCAGCTTAAGTGAAGCGGGGGTCTGGGCTTTCTTT.